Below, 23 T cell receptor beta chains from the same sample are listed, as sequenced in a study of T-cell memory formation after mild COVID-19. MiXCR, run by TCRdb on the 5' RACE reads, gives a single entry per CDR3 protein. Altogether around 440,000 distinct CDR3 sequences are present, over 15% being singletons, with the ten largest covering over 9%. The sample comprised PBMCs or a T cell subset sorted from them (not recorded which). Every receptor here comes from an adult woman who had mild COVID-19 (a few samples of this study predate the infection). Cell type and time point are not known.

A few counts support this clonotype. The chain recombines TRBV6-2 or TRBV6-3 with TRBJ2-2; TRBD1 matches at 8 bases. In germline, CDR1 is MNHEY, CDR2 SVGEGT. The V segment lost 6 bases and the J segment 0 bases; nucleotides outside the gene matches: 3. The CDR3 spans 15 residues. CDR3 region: CASSGQGTNTGELFF. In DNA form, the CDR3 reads TGTGCCAGCAGCGGACAGGGTACGAACACCGGGGAGCTGTTTTTT.

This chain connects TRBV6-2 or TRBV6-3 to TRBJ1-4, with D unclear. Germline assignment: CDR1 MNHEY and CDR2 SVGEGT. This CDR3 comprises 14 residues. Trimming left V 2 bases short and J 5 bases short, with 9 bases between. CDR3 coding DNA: TGTGCCAGCAGTTACGGCGGGGAGAATGAAAAACTGTTTTTT. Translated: CASSYGGENEKLFF.

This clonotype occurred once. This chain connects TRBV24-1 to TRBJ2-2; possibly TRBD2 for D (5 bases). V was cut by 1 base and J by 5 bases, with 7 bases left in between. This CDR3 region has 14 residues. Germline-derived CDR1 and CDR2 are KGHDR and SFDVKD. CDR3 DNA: TGTGCCACCAGTGATTTTCGGGGAACCGGGGAGCTGTTTTTT. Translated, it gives CATSDFRGTGELFF.

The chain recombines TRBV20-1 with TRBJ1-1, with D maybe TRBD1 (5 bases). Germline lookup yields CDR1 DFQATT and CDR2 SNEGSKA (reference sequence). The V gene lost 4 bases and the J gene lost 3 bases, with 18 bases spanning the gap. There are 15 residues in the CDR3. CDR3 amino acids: CSATQIRGDDTEAFF. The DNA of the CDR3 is TGCAGTGCTACCCAGATCCGGGGGGACGACACTGAAGCTTTCTTT.

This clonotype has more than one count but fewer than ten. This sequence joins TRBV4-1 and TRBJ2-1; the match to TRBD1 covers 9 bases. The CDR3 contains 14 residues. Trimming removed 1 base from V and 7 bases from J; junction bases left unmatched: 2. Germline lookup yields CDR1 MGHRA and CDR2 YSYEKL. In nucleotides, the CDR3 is TGCGCCAGCAGCCAAGCCGGGACAGGGAATGAGCAGTTCTTC. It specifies CASSQAGTGNEQFF.

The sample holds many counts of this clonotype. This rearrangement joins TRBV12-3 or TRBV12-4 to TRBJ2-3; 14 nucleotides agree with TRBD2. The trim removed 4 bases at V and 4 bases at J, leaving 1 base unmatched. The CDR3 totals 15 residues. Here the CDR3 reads CASSSTSGGADTQYF. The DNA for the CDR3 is TGTGCCAGCAGTTCGACTAGCGGGGGGGCAGATACGCAGTATTTT.

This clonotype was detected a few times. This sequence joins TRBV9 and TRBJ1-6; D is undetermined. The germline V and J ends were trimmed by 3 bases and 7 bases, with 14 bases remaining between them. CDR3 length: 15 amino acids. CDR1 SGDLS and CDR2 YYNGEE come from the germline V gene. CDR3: CASSATWTGNSPLHF. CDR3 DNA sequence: TGTGCCAGCAGCGCGACCTGGACGGGGAATTCACCCCTCCACTTT.

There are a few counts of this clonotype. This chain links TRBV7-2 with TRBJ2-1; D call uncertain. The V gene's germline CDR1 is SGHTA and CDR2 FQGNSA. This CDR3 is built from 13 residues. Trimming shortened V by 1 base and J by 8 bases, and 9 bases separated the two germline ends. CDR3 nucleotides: TGTGCCAGCAGCTTAGGGTCTTGGGATGAGCAGTTCTTC. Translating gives CASSLGSWDEQFF.

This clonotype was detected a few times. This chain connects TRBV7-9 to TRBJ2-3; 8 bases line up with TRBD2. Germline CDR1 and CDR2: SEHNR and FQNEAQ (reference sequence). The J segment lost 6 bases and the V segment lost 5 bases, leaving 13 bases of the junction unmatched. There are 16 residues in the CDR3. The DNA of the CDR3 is TGTGCCAGCAGCACTAGGCGATCAAGCGGGGGCGATACGCAGTATTTT. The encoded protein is CASSTRRSSGGDTQYF.

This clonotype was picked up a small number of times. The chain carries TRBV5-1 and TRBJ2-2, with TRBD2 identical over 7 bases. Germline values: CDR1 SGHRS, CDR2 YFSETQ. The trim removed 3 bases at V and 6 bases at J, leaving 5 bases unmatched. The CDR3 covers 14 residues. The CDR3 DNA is TGCGCCAGCAGCTACGGCGGGGGTGCCGGGGAGCTGTTTTTT. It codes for CASSYGGGAGELFF.

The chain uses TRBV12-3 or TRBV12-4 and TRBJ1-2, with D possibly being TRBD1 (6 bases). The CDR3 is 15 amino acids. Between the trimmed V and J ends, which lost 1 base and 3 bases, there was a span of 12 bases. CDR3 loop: CASSLGTGWDYGYTF. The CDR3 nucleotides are TGTGCCAGCAGTTTAGGAACAGGGTGGGACTATGGCTACACCTTC.

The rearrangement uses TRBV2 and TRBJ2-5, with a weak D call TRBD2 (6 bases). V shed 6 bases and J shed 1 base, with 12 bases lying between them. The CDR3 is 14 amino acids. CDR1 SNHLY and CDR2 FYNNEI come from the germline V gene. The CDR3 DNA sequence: TGTGCCAGCAGCTTCGTGGGAGGCCAAGAGACCCAGTACTTC. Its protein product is CASSFVGGQETQYF.

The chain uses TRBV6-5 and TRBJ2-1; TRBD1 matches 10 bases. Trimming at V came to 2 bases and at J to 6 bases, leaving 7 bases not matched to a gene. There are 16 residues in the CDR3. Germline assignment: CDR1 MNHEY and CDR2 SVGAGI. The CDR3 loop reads CASSYPRDRGGNEQFF. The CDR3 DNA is TGTGCCAGCAGTTACCCCCGGGACAGGGGAGGCAATGAGCAGTTCTTC.

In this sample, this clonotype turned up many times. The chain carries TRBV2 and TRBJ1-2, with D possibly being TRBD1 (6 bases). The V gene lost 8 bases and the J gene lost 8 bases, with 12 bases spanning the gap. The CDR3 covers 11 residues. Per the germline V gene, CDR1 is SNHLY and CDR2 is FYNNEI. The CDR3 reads CASGGQFGYTF. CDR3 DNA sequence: TGTGCCAGCGGGGGCCAGTTCGGCTACACCTTC.

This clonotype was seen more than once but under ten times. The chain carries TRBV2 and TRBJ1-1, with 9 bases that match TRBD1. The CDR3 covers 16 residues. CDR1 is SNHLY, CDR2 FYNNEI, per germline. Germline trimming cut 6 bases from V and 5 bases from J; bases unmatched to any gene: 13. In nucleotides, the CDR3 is TGTGCCAGCAGAGATTGGGGCTCGGGACAGGGAACTGAAGCTTTCTTT. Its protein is CASRDWGSGQGTEAFF.

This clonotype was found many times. In DNA, the CDR3 is TGTGCCAGCAGCCCCCGGACTAGCGGAGGCTTAGGAGATACGCAGTATTTT. Protein sequence: CASSPRTSGGLGDTQYF. The chain links TRBV7-6 to TRBJ2-3; 10 nucleotides match TRBD2. CDR1 and CDR2 from the germline V gene are SGHVS and FNYEAQ. The V and J ends lost 5 bases and 5 bases, in that order; junction bases with no gene match: 13. There are 17 residues in the CDR3.

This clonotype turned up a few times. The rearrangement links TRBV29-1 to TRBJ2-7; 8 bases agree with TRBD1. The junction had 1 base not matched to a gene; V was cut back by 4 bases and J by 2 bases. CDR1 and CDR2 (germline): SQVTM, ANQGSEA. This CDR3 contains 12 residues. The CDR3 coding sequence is TGCAGCGTTGTCAGGGGGCCCTACGAGCAGTACTTC. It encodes CSVVRGPYEQYF.

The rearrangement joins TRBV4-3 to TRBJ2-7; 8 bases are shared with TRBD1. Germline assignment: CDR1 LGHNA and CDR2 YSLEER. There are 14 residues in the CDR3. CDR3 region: CATARDRFIYEQYF. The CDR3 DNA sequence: TGCGCTACCGCCCGGGACAGGTTCATCTACGAGCAGTACTTC.

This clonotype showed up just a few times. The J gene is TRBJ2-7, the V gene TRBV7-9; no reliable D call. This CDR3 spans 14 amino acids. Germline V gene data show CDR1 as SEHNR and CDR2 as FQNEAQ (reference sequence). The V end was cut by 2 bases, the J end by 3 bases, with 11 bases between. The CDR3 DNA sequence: TGTGCCAGCAGCTTAAGAGGTTCTGTCTACGAGCAGTACTTC. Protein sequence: CASSLRGSVYEQYF.

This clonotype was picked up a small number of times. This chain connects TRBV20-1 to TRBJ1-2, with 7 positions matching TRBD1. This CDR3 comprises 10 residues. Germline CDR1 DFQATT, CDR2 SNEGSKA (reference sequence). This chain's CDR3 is CRKEGAGYTF. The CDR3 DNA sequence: TGCAGAAAGGAGGGGGCTGGCTACACCTTC.

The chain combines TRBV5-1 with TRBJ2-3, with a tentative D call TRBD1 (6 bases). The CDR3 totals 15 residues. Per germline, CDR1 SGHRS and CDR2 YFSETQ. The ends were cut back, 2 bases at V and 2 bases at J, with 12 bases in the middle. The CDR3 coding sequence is TGCGCCAGCAGCTTAACTGGACAGATCACAGATACGCAGTATTTT. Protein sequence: CASSLTGQITDTQYF.

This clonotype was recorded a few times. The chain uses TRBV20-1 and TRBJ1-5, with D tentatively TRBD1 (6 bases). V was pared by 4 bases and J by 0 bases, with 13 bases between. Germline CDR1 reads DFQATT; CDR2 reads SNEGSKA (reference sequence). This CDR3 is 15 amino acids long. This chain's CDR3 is CSAITGSDSNQPQHF. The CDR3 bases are TGCAGTGCTATTACAGGGTCCGATAGCAATCAGCCCCAGCATTTT.

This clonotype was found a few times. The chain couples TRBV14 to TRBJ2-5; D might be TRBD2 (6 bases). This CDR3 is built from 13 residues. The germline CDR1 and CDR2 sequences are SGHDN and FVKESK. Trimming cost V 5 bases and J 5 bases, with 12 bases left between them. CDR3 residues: CASSYGGRETQYF. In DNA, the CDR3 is TGTGCCAGCAGCTACGGGGGTCGGGAGACCCAGTACTTC.